The T cell receptor beta chain under discussion was sequenced for a study of CD8 T cell repertoires and HIV-1 epitope variants. Turning to the study itself: T cells were stimulated with Twenty-five Gag and Nef peptides separately.

Germline lookup yields CDR1 SQVTM and CDR2 ANQGSEA. The V end lost 8 bases, the J end lost 4 bases, and 14 bases lay between the germline ends. This CDR3 comprises 12 residues. A word on this clone: Its antigen is currently unknown.

Only in-frame clones appear in the TCRdb table, and some are missing; sequencing was by immunoSEQ multiplex PCR. The table shows several thousand clones, with 65% to 75% occurring only once. Sequencing input: cultured CD8+ T cells derived from PBMCs. This chain links TRBV29-1 with TRBJ1-2; tentative D call: TRBD1 (6 bases). The sequence derives from a male donor with HIV. The CDR3 here is CSTTQGSYGYTF. CDR3 nucleotide sequence: TGCAGCACGACTCAGGGGAGCTATGGCTACACCTTC.